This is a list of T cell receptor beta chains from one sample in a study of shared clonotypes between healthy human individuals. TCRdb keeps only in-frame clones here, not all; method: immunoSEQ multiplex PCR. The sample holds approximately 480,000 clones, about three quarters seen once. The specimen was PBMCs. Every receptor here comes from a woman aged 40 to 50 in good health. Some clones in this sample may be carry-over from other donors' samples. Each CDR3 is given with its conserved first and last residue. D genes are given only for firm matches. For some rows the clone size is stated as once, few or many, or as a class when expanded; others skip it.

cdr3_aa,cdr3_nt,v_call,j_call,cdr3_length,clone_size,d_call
CASRVGLAGGPYEQYF,TGTGCCAGCAGGGTAGGACTAGCGGGAGGCCCCTACGAGCAGTACTTC,TRBV5-5,TRBJ2-7,16,.,TRBD2
CASSSGAGRLETQYF,TGCGCCAGCAGCTCCGGAGCGGGGAGATTAGAGACCCAGTACTTC,TRBV5-1,TRBJ2-5,15,once,TRBD2
CASSVGVGEQYF,TGCGCCAGCAGCGTGGGGGTTGGCGAGCAGTACTTC,TRBV10-2,TRBJ2-7,12,.,.
CASSTGASGPDTQYF,TGTGCCAGCAGCACAGGGGCTAGCGGCCCAGATACGCAGTATTTT,TRBV7-2,TRBJ2-3,15,once,.
CSALNPNEQFF,TGCAGTGCCCTTAACCCCAATGAGCAGTTCTTC,TRBV20-1,TRBJ2-1,11,.,.
CASSLAGGPLEQYF,TGTGCCAGCAGTTTAGCGGGAGGGCCTCTCGAGCAGTACTTC,TRBV27,TRBJ2-7,14,.,TRBD2
CASSGGQGASYEQYF,TGTGCCAGCAGCGGGGGACAGGGGGCTTCCTACGAGCAGTACTTC,TRBV5-4,TRBJ2-7,15,.,TRBD1
CASSSSFSTDTQYF,TGTGCCAGCAGCTCTAGCTTTAGCACAGATACGCAGTATTTT,TRBV7-9,TRBJ2-3,14,many,.
CASSLVGYNEQFF,TGCGCCAGCAGCTTGGTCGGCTACAATGAGCAGTTCTTC,TRBV5-1,TRBJ2-1,13,.,.
CASSLEGRGGRELFF,TGCGCCAGCAGCTTGGAGGGCAGGGGCGGCCGGGAGCTGTTTTTT,TRBV5-1,TRBJ2-2,15,.,.
CASSGTTSGGPYYEQYF,TGTGCCAGCAGCGGCACGACTAGCGGGGGACCCTACTACGAGCAGTACTTC,TRBV7-9,TRBJ2-7,17,once,TRBD2
CASSRTGSSYEQYF,TGTGCCAGCAGCCGGACAGGGAGCTCCTACGAGCAGTACTTC,TRBV7-9,TRBJ2-7,14,.,TRBD1
CASSPGGTPKNIQYF,TGCGCCAGCAGCCCGGGGGGGACACCCAAAAACATTCAGTACTTC,TRBV5-1,TRBJ2-4,15,.,TRBD2
CASSHRTGVDTQYF,TGTGCCAGCAGCCATCGGACAGGGGTAGATACGCAGTATTTT,TRBV7-6,TRBJ2-3,14,.,TRBD1
CASSPSGHTEAFF,TGTGCCAGCTCACCATCGGGGCACACTGAAGCTTTCTTT,TRBV18,TRBJ1-1,13,.,.
CASSSLDRGRGQPQHF,TGTGCCAGCAGTTCCTTGGACAGGGGGCGCGGTCAGCCCCAGCATTTT,TRBV27,TRBJ1-5,16,once,TRBD1
CASRSRGGSRYEQYF,TGTGCCAGCAGGTCAAGGGGCGGGAGTAGGTACGAGCAGTACTTC,TRBV7-2,TRBJ2-7,15,.,TRBD2
CASSGVGLTGELFF,TGTGCCAGCAGTGGGGTAGGACTGACCGGGGAGCTGTTTTTT,TRBV2,TRBJ2-2,14,.,.
CASSKTSGMVFF,TGTGCCAGTAGCAAAACTAGCGGGATGGTGTTCTTC,TRBV19,TRBJ2-1,12,.,TRBD2
CASSPPGRDAFF,TGTGCCAGCAGTCCCCCCGGGAGGGACGCTTTCTTT,TRBV28,TRBJ1-1,12,.,.
CASSSHGTSVVNEQFF,TGCGCCAGCAGCTCGCATGGGACTAGTGTTGTCAATGAGCAGTTCTTC,TRBV5-1,TRBJ2-1,16,.,TRBD2
CASSSATDGVGEQFF,TGTGCCAGCAGCTCGGCGACTGATGGGGTGGGTGAGCAGTTCTTC,TRBV5-4,TRBJ2-1,15,.,.
CASSFGLAGEGNIQYF,TGTGCCAGCAGCTTCGGACTAGCGGGAGAGGGGAACATTCAGTACTTC,TRBV7-9,TRBJ2-4,16,few,TRBD2
CASSHPKTDTQYF,TGCGCCAGCAGCCATCCCAAGACAGATACGCAGTATTTT,TRBV4-1,TRBJ2-3,13,.,.
CASSVGQSRANVLTF,TGTGCCAGCAGCGTAGGACAAAGTCGGGCCAACGTCCTGACTTTC,TRBV12-1,TRBJ2-6,15,.,.
CASSRTDVYTF,TGTGCCAGCAGCCGGACAGATGTCTACACCTTC,TRBV7-9,TRBJ1-2,11,.,.
CAWSGDSGILGAYEQYF,TGTGCCTGGAGTGGGGATAGCGGGATATTAGGGGCCTACGAGCAGTACTTC,TRBV30,TRBJ2-7,17,.,TRBD2
CASSLASLNEQFF,TGTGCCAGCAGCTTAGCTAGCCTGAATGAGCAGTTCTTC,TRBV7-8,TRBJ2-1,13,.,.
CASSIGGQYYGYTF,TGTGCCAGTAGTATAGGGGGACAGTACTATGGCTACACCTTC,TRBV19,TRBJ1-2,14,.,TRBD1
CASSYSVTSDQPQHF,TGTGCCAGCAGTTACTCAGTGACATCAGATCAGCCCCAGCATTTT,TRBV6-6,TRBJ1-5,15,.,.
CASSFTNSQETQYF,TGTGCCAGCAGTTTTACCAATTCCCAAGAGACCCAGTACTTC,TRBV6-6,TRBJ2-5,14,.,.
CASSVGSGDTQYF,TGTGCCAGCAGCGTAGGGAGCGGAGATACGCAGTATTTT,TRBV9,TRBJ2-3,13,.,.
CAISERGTGRDTEAFF,TGTGCCATCAGTGAGAGGGGGACAGGGCGGGACACTGAAGCTTTCTTT,TRBV10-3,TRBJ1-1,16,.,TRBD1
CASRGEKSYEQYF,TGTGCCAGTAGAGGCGAGAAAAGCTACGAGCAGTACTTC,TRBV6-5,TRBJ2-7,13,few,.
CASTQEPSNTEAFF,TGCGCCAGTACCCAGGAGCCCTCGAACACTGAAGCTTTCTTT,TRBV5-1,TRBJ1-1,14,.,.
CASSWGLTSRSYEQYF,TGTGCCAGCAGCTGGGGCCTTACAAGCCGCTCCTACGAGCAGTACTTC,TRBV5-6,TRBJ2-7,16,few,.
CASSPIGRAGANVLTF,TGCGCCAGCAGCCCCATTGGCAGGGCTGGGGCCAACGTCCTGACTTTC,TRBV5-1,TRBJ2-6,16,few,.
CASSPRGTSTDTQYF,TGTGCCAGCAGCCCAAGGGGGACTAGCACAGATACGCAGTATTTT,TRBV11-2,TRBJ2-3,15,once,.
CASSSTGTPYNEQFF,TGTGCCAGTAGTTCTACCGGGACACCCTACAATGAGCAGTTCTTC,TRBV19,TRBJ2-1,15,.,.
CASLGGSGADTQYF,TGTGCCAGCCTGGGGGGGAGTGGGGCAGATACGCAGTATTTT,TRBV6-1,TRBJ2-3,14,.,TRBD2
CASSPQQGRSNQPQHF,TGTGCCAGCAGTCCTCAACAGGGGAGAAGCAATCAGCCCCAGCATTTT,TRBV28,TRBJ1-5,16,once,TRBD1
CASSPTTSASSDEQYF,TGCGCCAGCAGCCCAACCACTAGCGCCTCCTCTGACGAGCAGTACTTC,TRBV5-1,TRBJ2-7,16,.,TRBD2
CASSFLTGGGSGNTIYF,TGCGCCAGCAGCTTCCTCACGGGGGGCGGCTCTGGAAACACCATATATTTT,TRBV5-1,TRBJ1-3,17,few,.
CASSPKPPRLAGRPNEQYF,TGTGCCAGCAGTCCGAAACCCCCCCGCCTAGCGGGACGTCCAAACGAGCAGTACTTC,TRBV27,TRBJ2-7,19,.,TRBD2
CAISRSLRGAEAFF,TGTGCCATCAGCAGAAGCCTCAGGGGGGCTGAAGCTTTCTTT,TRBV10-3,TRBJ1-1,14,few,TRBD1